These T cell receptor beta chains were read from a single sample in a study of cytomegalovirus exposure and HLA in healthy donors. The protocol was immunoSEQ multiplex PCR, while the TCRdb copy is restricted to in-frame clones and leaves out a portion. This table holds approximately 140,000 clones, roughly 80% found once. The specimen sequenced was PBMCs. The receptors were gathered from a man in his forties in good health and CMV-seropositive. The CDR3 runs from the conserved cysteine through the conserved F or W. The D gene is left open where the match is weak. Clone size appears in some rows only: once, few, many, or a class for an expanded clone.

j_call | cdr3_length | clone_size | d_call | v_call | cdr3_nt | cdr3_aa
TRBJ2-2 | 16 | NA | NA | TRBV6-5 | TGTGCCAGCAGTTACCCAGATTGGACTACCCCCGGGGAGCTGTTTTTT | CASSYPDWTTPGELFF
TRBJ2-1 | 14 | NA | NA | TRBV5-4 | TGTGCCAGCAGCTTGGCCCCTGAGGGCAATGAGCAGTTCTTC | CASSLAPEGNEQFF
TRBJ2-7 | 14 | few | NA | TRBV7-2 | TGTGCCAGCAGCTCCACCCCAGGGACCTACGAGCAGTACTTC | CASSSTPGTYEQYF
TRBJ2-7 | 15 | NA | NA | TRBV29-1 | TGCAGCGTTGATTTCCCGGAGGGAGGAGGCGACGAGCAGTACTTC | CSVDFPEGGGDEQYF
TRBJ2-1 | 13 | NA | NA | TRBV5-8 | TGTGCCAGCAGCTTCAGCGGAGTCTATGAGCAGTTCTTC | CASSFSGVYEQFF
TRBJ1-3 | 16 | NA | NA | TRBV4-3 | TGCGCCAGCAGCCCGGCGAGCCGGAGCTCTGGAAACACCATATATTTT | CASSPASRSSGNTIYF
TRBJ1-1 | 13 | few | NA | TRBV7-6 | TGTGCCAGCAGCTTAGACTTGAACACTGAAGCTTTCTTT | CASSLDLNTEAFF
TRBJ1-4 | 12 | NA | NA | TRBV19 | TGTGCCAGTAGTCCCCTCAATGAAAAACTGTTTTTT | CASSPLNEKLFF
TRBJ1-6 | 15 | NA | TRBD1 | TRBV7-2 | TGTGCCAGCAGCCCAAATCGGGACAGGGTTACACCCCTCCACTTT | CASSPNRDRVTPLHF
TRBJ2-3 | 15 | NA | TRBD1 | TRBV6-5 | TGTGCCAGCAGGCGACAGGGCTTAAGCACAGATACGCAGTATTTT | CASRRQGLSTDTQYF
TRBJ2-3 | 17 | NA | NA | TRBV7-2 | TGTGCCAGCAGCTGGGGTGGGAGAGGATTGACGTTGGGTACGCAGTATTTT | CASSWGGRGLTLGTQYF
TRBJ1-3 | 16 | NA | TRBD1 | TRBV5-4 | TGTGCCAGCAGCTCTGGACAGGGGGCGCCGGGAAACACCATATATTTT | CASSSGQGAPGNTIYF
TRBJ1-1 | 14 | NA | TRBD1 | TRBV14 | TGTGCCAGCAGCCAGACGACAGGGGCCCCTGAAGCTTTCTTT | CASSQTTGAPEAFF
TRBJ1-4 | 15 | NA | NA | TRBV15 | TGTGCCACCAGCAGAGGGAACGGACTTAATGAAAAACTGTTTTTT | CATSRGNGLNEKLFF
TRBJ1-2 | 13 | NA | NA | TRBV5-6 | TGTGCCAGCCAATACCAGGGTTTATATGGCTACACCTTC | CASQYQGLYGYTF
TRBJ2-1 | 15 | NA | TRBD1 | TRBV7-2 | TGTGCCAGCAGCTTAGGGGGACAGGGGAGGGATGAGCAGTTCTTC | CASSLGGQGRDEQFF
TRBJ1-2 | 14 | NA | NA | TRBV19 | TGTGCCAGTAGTTCCGCGGGGGCTAACTATGGCTACACCTTC | CASSSAGANYGYTF
TRBJ2-7 | 18 | NA | TRBD2 | TRBV5-8 | TGTGCCAGCAGCACAGGTGGACTAGCGGGGGGGATCTCCTACGAGCAGTACTTC | CASSTGGLAGGISYEQYF
TRBJ2-1 | 15 | NA | TRBD2 | TRBV5-1 | TGCGCCAGCAGCTGGAGCGGGAGCACCTACAATGAGCAGTTCTTC | CASSWSGSTYNEQFF
TRBJ1-2 | 15 | once | TRBD1 | TRBV28 | TGTGCCAGCAGTCCTGGACAGGGTTGGAACTATGGCTACACCTTC | CASSPGQGWNYGYTF
TRBJ1-1 | 15 | NA | TRBD1 | TRBV7-9 | TGTGCCAGCAGGCCGACGACAGGGATGGACACTGAAGCTTTCTTT | CASRPTTGMDTEAFF
TRBJ2-2 | 15 | NA | TRBD1 | TRBV19 | TGTGCCAGTACCCACCGGACAGGGGACACCGGGGAGCTGTTTTTT | CASTHRTGDTGELFF
TRBJ1-1 | 15 | NA | TRBD1 | TRBV19 | TGTGCCAGTCGACGACCGGGACAGAAGAACACTGAAGCTTTCTTT | CASRRPGQKNTEAFF
TRBJ1-4 | 15 | few | TRBD1 | TRBV4-3 | TGCGCCAGCAGCCCGCAGGGGGCAACTAATGAAAAACTGTTTTTT | CASSPQGATNEKLFF
TRBJ2-7 | 15 | NA | NA | TRBV6-5 | TGTGCCAGCAGTTACTCGAGGGAAGCAGTCTACGAGCAGTACTTC | CASSYSREAVYEQYF
TRBJ2-7 | 18 | NA | TRBD1 | TRBV7-8 | TGTGCCAGCAGCTTATCGGGGCAGGGGGACCTCACCCCCTACGAGCAGTACTTC | CASSLSGQGDLTPYEQYF
TRBJ1-1 | 13 | NA | TRBD1 | TRBV19 | TGTGCCAGCTGGACAGGGGGCTGGTCTGAAGCTTTCTTT | CASWTGGWSEAFF
TRBJ2-3 | 16 | NA | TRBD1 | TRBV9 | TGTGCCAGCAGCGCCCTGGGGACAGTCCTCCCAGATACGCAGTATTTT | CASSALGTVLPDTQYF
TRBJ2-7 | 16 | NA | NA | TRBV7-8 | TGTGCCAGCAGCTATGGACTACCCGTAAACTCCTACGAGCAGTACTTC | CASSYGLPVNSYEQYF
TRBJ1-1 | 14 | NA | TRBD1 | TRBV2 | TGTGCCAGCACCGAACAGGGGCCGGGCACTGAAGCTTTCTTT | CASTEQGPGTEAFF
TRBJ2-7 | 11 | NA | NA | TRBV5-6 | TGTGCCAGCAGCCTTTACTACGAGCAGTACTTC | CASSLYYEQYF
TRBJ2-7 | 16 | NA | TRBD2 | TRBV10-2 | TGCGCCAGCACCCCAATGCGGGGGGGCAGAATCTACGAGCAGTACTTC | CASTPMRGGRIYEQYF
TRBJ2-2 | 14 | NA | NA | TRBV7-6 | TGTGCCAGCAGCCGAGGACAGAGCACCGGGGAGCTGTTTTTT | CASSRGQSTGELFF
TRBJ2-1 | 14 | NA | NA | TRBV7-2 | TGTGCCAGCAGCTTAGGCGGGGTATGGAATGAGCAGTTCTTC | CASSLGGVWNEQFF
TRBJ1-1 | 17 | NA | NA | TRBV5-1 | TGCGCCAGCAGCTTGGAAATTGGCAGTATAATGAACACTGAAGCTTTCTTT | CASSLEIGSIMNTEAFF
TRBJ1-3 | 15 | NA | NA | TRBV11-2 | TGTGCCAGCAGACCTACCGGGTCGGCTGGAAACACCATATATTTT | CASRPTGSAGNTIYF
TRBJ2-6 | 16 | NA | NA | TRBV28 | TGTGCCAGCAGTCCCGTCTTCGGCTCTGGGGCCAACGTCCTGACTTTC | CASSPVFGSGANVLTF
TRBJ1-2 | 13 | NA | NA | TRBV5-1 | TGCGCCAGCTCCGCCGGAGGGACCTATGGCTACACCTTC | CASSAGGTYGYTF
TRBJ2-7 | 14 | few | NA | TRBV10-3 | TGTGCCATCAGTGACGGAGTGGAATCCTACGAGCAGTACTTC | CAISDGVESYEQYF
TRBJ1-1 | 16 | NA | NA | TRBV4-1 | TGCGCCAGCAGCCAGATTGCCGGGGTGAAGGACACTGAAGCTTTCTTT | CASSQIAGVKDTEAFF
TRBJ1-1 | 14 | NA | NA | TRBV15 | TGTGCCACCAGCAGAGCCCTAACCGGGACTGAAGCTTTCTTT | CATSRALTGTEAFF
TRBJ2-7 | 10 | NA | NA | TRBV20-1 | TGCAGTGCTCACAGGAACGAGCAGTACTTC | CSAHRNEQYF
TRBJ2-1 | 17 | once | NA | TRBV2 | TGTGCCAGTTCTCGTCGGGGGGCCGGGGAGACTAACAATGAGCAGTTCTTC | CASSRRGAGETNNEQFF
TRBJ2-7 | 12 | NA | NA | TRBV19 | TGTGCCAGTAGTATAGGGGGCCACGAGCAGTACTTC | CASSIGGHEQYF
TRBJ2-7 | 16 | NA | NA | TRBV29-1 | TGCAGCGTTGAAGTGGGTGACAGTGGGGACTCCTACGAGCAGTACTTC | CSVEVGDSGDSYEQYF
TRBJ2-7 | 15 | NA | NA | TRBV10-2 | TGCGCCAGCAGGGCTATCCCGGGACTCTCCTACGAGCAGTACTTC | CASRAIPGLSYEQYF
TRBJ2-4 | 14 | NA | NA | TRBV29-1 | TGCAGCGTTGTAGTACAGAACCGCAAAAACATTCAGTACTTC | CSVVVQNRKNIQYF
TRBJ2-2 | 20 | NA | NA | TRBV2 | TGTGCCAGCAGTGACCCCCCTCCGGGACTCATCACCGCGAACACCGGGGAGCTGTTTTTT | CASSDPPPGLITANTGELFF
TRBJ1-4 | 16 | NA | NA | TRBV19 | TGTGCCAGTAGTATAGGGGGACTTCCAACTAATGAAAAACTGTTTTTT | CASSIGGLPTNEKLFF
TRBJ2-3 | 14 | NA | NA | TRBV5-1 | TGCGCCAGCAGCCTCCTGGGGGGGCAGGATACGCAGTATTTT | CASSLLGGQDTQYF
TRBJ2-2 | 20 | NA | TRBD2 | TRBV4-1 | TGCGCCAGCAGCCATGAAAAGAAAATAGCGGGGGCCAAGAACACCGGGGAGCTGTTTTTT | CASSHEKKIAGAKNTGELFF
TRBJ2-1 | 10 | NA | NA | TRBV29-1 | TGCAGCCTTTTTGACAATGAGCAGTTCTTC | CSLFDNEQFF
TRBJ1-5 | 15 | NA | NA | TRBV7-2 | TGTGCCAGCAGCTCAACCTTGGGGGGGAATCAGCCCCAGCATTTT | CASSSTLGGNQPQHF
TRBJ2-5 | 21 | NA | TRBD2 | TRBV27 | TGTGCCAGCAGTTTATCGCACCTCTCTTCCGGGATAGCGGGGCGCCAAGAGACCCAGTACTTC | CASSLSHLSSGIAGRQETQYF
TRBJ1-6 | 16 | NA | TRBD1 | TRBV15 | TGTGCCACCAGCAGACAGGGGGCGTATTTAGGAGGGACCCTCCACTTT | CATSRQGAYLGGTLHF